This paragraph covers one T cell receptor beta chain sequence. The data were obtained in a study of shared clonotypes between healthy human individuals. Study summary: There were three CD4 naive, three CD4 memory, two CD8 naive and one CD8 memory plates per donor.

The repertoire was sequenced with immunoSEQ multiplex PCR; TCRdb's copy has only in-frame clones and lacks some. The sample carries about 2.3 million clones, 85% to 95% recorded once. Sequenced material: naive CD4+ T cells from PBMCs. Subset in this sample: CD45RA+ positively selected. The TCR comes from a man younger than 35 in good health. Some clones in this sample may be carry-over from other donors' samples.

DNA of the CDR3: TGTGCCAGTAGTATCCGCAGGAACTCCTACAATGAGCAGTTCTTC. This translates into CASSIRRNSYNEQFF. This rearrangement joins TRBV19 to TRBJ2-1; D gene unclear. CDR1 and CDR2 (germline): LNHDA, SQIVND (reference sequence). The CDR3 has 15 residues. Trimming took off 3 bases at V and 0 bases at J, with 9 bases between the two ends.